What follows are 14 T cell receptor beta chains derived from one specimen sequenced in a study of T cell clonality in common variable immunodeficiency. The assay was immunoSEQ multiplex PCR, and TCRdb's table has in-frame clones only and misses some. Recorded here are about 40,000 clones, with no singletons, and the ten leading clones hold 2.5% to 3%. Input material: peripheral blood mononuclear cells. The source of these receptors is a person aged 18 to 70 in good health.

The table lists this clone with many counts. The CDR3 end lies 3 residues beyond the end of the read and is filled in from the germline J gene. This chain joins TRBV5-1 and TRBJ2-3, with a possible D match to TRBD2 (6 bases). Between the trimmed V and J ends, which lost 0 bases and 2 bases, there was a span of 16 bases. The CDR3 is 17 residues long. Germline V CDR1 and CDR2: SGHRS, YFSETQ. The sequenced CDR3 bases are TGCGCCAGCAGCTTGGACTTAGAGGAGGGTCTCACAGATACG. It specifies CASSLDLEEGLTDT. The whole CDR3 reads CASSLDLEEGLTDTQYF.

This clone came up many times. The sequence runs out 3 residues before the end of the CDR3; the remainder is reconstructed from the germline J gene. Other DNA sequences in this specimen translate into the identical CDR3. V and J are TRBV5-4 and TRBJ1-3, with a possible D match to TRBD1 (6 bases). V shed 4 bases and J shed 0 bases, with 14 bases lying between them. Germline V CDR1 and CDR2: SGHNT, YYREEE (reference sequence). This CDR3 is 16 amino acids long. The CDR3 spells CASSTGQRVSGNTIYF. Partial CDR3 DNA: TGTGCCAGCAGCACAGGGCAAAGGGTCTCTGGAAACACC.

This clone was picked up many times. The read halts 3 residues ahead of the CDR3 end, with the missing end drawn from the germline J gene. This sequence joins TRBV7-9 and TRBJ2-2, with D possibly matching TRBD2 (5 bases). The germline gives CDR1 SEHNR, CDR2 FQNEAQ (reference sequence). The CDR3 covers 14 residues. The ends were cut back, 5 bases at V and 5 bases at J, with 12 bases in the middle. The CDR3: CASSPILGTGELFF. The sequenced part of the CDR3 DNA is TGTGCCAGCAGCCCTATACTAGGGACCGGGGAG.

This clone was counted at least ten times. The missing CDR3 end, 3 residues past where the read stops, is filled in from the germline J gene. This chain links TRBV28 with TRBJ2-5; TRBD1 aligns across 9 bases. CDR1 and CDR2 (germline): MDHEN, SYDVKM. This CDR3 contains 16 residues. Germline trimming cut 3 bases from V and 0 bases from J; bases unmatched to any gene: 5. CDR3 residues: CASSLMTGGYQETQYF. CDR3 DNA, as far as it was read: TGTGCCAGCAGTTTGATGACAGGGGGGTACCAAGAGACC.

This clone occurred many times. The read ends 3 residues early relative to the CDR3; the germline J gene fills the gap. This chain uses TRBV19 with TRBJ2-3, with D perhaps matching TRBD2 (6 bases). Germline V gene sequence: CDR1 LNHDA, CDR2 SQIVND (reference sequence). The germline V and J ends were trimmed by 3 bases and 6 bases, with 13 bases remaining between them. CDR3 length: 14 amino acids. The CDR3 here is CASSIEGGMDTQYF. The CDR3 bases that were read are TGTGCCAGTAGTATTGAGGGCGGGATGGATACG.

This clone was found many times. The read finishes 3 residues shy of the CDR3 end, and the germline J gene is used to complete it. The chain has TRBV2 and TRBJ2-1; 11 bases line up with TRBD2. V shed 7 bases, J shed 7 bases, and the junction held 9 bases outside the gene matches. The length of the CDR3 is 15 residues. Germline V gene lookup returns CDR1 SNHLY and CDR2 FYNNEI. Incomplete CDR3 DNA: TGTGCCAGCACTACCACTAGCGGGGGTCGGAATGAG. Protein sequence: CASTTTSGGRNE. In full, the CDR3 is CASTTTSGGRNEQFF. The whole variable domain, remainder taken from reference TRBV2 and TRBJ2-1, is EPEVTQTPSHQVTQMGQEVILRCVPISNHLYFYWYRQILGQKVEFLVSFYNNEISEKSEIFDDQFSVERPDGSNFTLKIRSTKLEDSAMYFCASTTTSGGRNEQFFGPGTRLTVL.

This clone occurred many times. The missing CDR3 end, 3 residues past where the read stops, is filled in from the germline J gene. V gene TRBV7-3 combines with J gene TRBJ2-1, with 11 bases lining up with TRBD1. In germline, CDR1 is SGHTA, CDR2 FQGTGA. CDR3 length: 14 residues. The junction had 1 base not matched to a gene; V was cut back by 5 bases and J by 4 bases. The CDR3 reads CASSRDRGYNEQFF. Incomplete CDR3 DNA: TGTGCCAGCAGCCGGGACAGGGGGTACAATGAG. The full variable domain, its missing parts supplied by reference TRBV7-3 and TRBJ2-1, is GAGVSQTPSNKVTEKGKYVELRCDPISGHTALYWYRQSLGQGPEFLIYFQGTGAADDSGLPNDRFFAVRPEGSVSTLKIQRTERGDSAVYLCASSRDRGYNEQFFGPGTRLTVL.

There are many counts of this clone. The read halts 3 residues ahead of the CDR3 end, with the missing end drawn from the germline J gene. This chain connects TRBV20-1 to TRBJ2-2; 15 positions agree with TRBD2. This CDR3 comprises 16 residues. V dropped 1 base and J dropped 8; count of bases not matched to a gene: 5. Germline V gene lookup returns CDR1 DFQATT and CDR2 SNEGSKA (reference sequence). CDR3 region: CSARVFGTSGRGELFF. Partial CDR3 DNA: TGCAGTGCTAGAGTTTTCGGGACTAGCGGGAGGGGGGAG.

This clone was counted many times. Sequencing ends 3 residues short of the CDR3 end; the germline J gene provides the rest. The V call is TRBV7-3, the J call TRBJ2-3, with 14 bases that match TRBD2. The V segment lost 4 bases and the J segment 4 bases; nucleotides outside the gene matches: 4. Germline CDR1 is SGHTA and CDR2 is FQGTGA. This CDR3 contains 16 residues. CDR3 bases read: TGTGCCAGCAGCTCGACTAGCGGGGGGGCCGCAGATACG. As protein: CASSSTSGGAADT. The CDR3 in full is CASSSTSGGAADTQYF. The variable domain in full, with the rest retrieved from reference TRBV7-3 and TRBJ2-3, is GAGVSQTPSNKVTEKGKYVELRCDPISGHTALYWYRQSLGQGPEFLIYFQGTGAADDSGLPNDRFFAVRPEGSVSTLKIQRTERGDSAVYLCASSSTSGGAADTQYFGPGTRLTVL.

This clone was found many times. The sequence runs out 3 residues before the end of the CDR3; the remainder is reconstructed from the germline J gene. The chain uses TRBV5-1 and TRBJ2-3, with a tentative D call TRBD2 (5 bases). This CDR3 has 16 residues. In germline, CDR1 is SGHRS, CDR2 YFSETQ. Trimming stripped 0 bases from V and 1 base from J, with 12 bases between. The DNA read from the CDR3 is TGCGCCAGCAGCTTGGAACTATCCGGGGGCACAGATACG. This gives the protein CASSLELSGGTDT. The entire CDR3 protein reads CASSLELSGGTDTQYF.

Many counts were recorded for this clone. The CDR3 end falls 3 residues outside the read, so it is completed with the germline J gene. The V and J genes are TRBV7-9 and TRBJ2-7; the D is unclear. The germline V gene encodes CDR1 SEHNR and CDR2 FQNEAQ (reference sequence). V lost 1 base and J 4 bases, leaving 11 bases between the germline ends. This CDR3 comprises 14 residues. The covered CDR3 bases are TGTGCCAGCAGCTTAGACCAGGAAGGGTACGAG. It is translated as CASSLDQEGYE. The whole CDR3 region reads CASSLDQEGYEQYF.

This clone was seen more than once but under ten times. The CDR3 end falls 3 residues outside the read, so it is completed with the germline J gene. The chain couples TRBV7-2 to TRBJ2-5, with a weak D call TRBD2 (5 bases). Germline CDR1 SGHTA, CDR2 FQGNSA. CDR3 length equals 13 residues. Incomplete CDR3 DNA: TGTGCCAGCAGCTTAGCGCGGGCCGATACC. Amino acids: CASSLARADT. The complete CDR3 sequence is CASSLARADTQYF.

This clone occurred many times. The read comes to an end 3 residues before the CDR3 does, leaving the germline J gene to fill in the end. Other DNA sequences in this specimen translate into the identical CDR3. The chain employs TRBV30 and TRBJ1-1; 7 positions agree with TRBD1. The CDR3 length is 13 residues. The germline V gene has CDR1 GTSNPN and CDR2 SVGIG (reference sequence). CDR3 DNA (partial): TGTGCCTGGAGTGTCTGGGACAGCATCGAA. As protein: CAWSVWDSIE. The whole CDR3 region reads CAWSVWDSIEAFF.

In its sample, this clone was seen many times. Coverage ceases 3 residues before the CDR3 finishes, and the germline J gene fills in the end. The chain combines TRBV5-1 with TRBJ2-1, with 12 bases identical to TRBD2. The CDR3 is 15 amino acids. Germline assignment: CDR1 SGHRS and CDR2 YFSETQ. Germline trimming cut 4 bases from V and 6 bases from J; bases unmatched to any gene: 5. Partial CDR3 DNA: TGCGCCAGCAGCCCACTAGCGGGGGGTGGCAATGAG. Protein: CASSPLAGGGNE. The full CDR3 sequence reads CASSPLAGGGNEQFF.